A selection of T cell receptor beta chains follows, all from one sample in a study of cytomegalovirus exposure and HLA in healthy donors. Data came from immunoSEQ multiplex PCR; TCRdb stores just in-frame clones and leaves some out. Of about 140,000 clones listed, around 85% are singletons. The sample taken for sequencing was PBMCs. The source of these receptors is a woman in her forties or fifties in good health and CMV-seropositive. The CDR3 runs from the conserved cysteine through the conserved F or W. A D gene is named only where the DNA matches it firmly. A row's size may be missing; if present it is once, few, many or a size class.

clone_size	v_call	j_call	d_call	cdr3_nt	cdr3_aa
.	TRBV7-2	TRBJ1-2	.	TGTGCCAGCAGCTTAGCGCGACAGAGCTACACCTTC	CASSLARQSYTF
.	TRBV7-3	TRBJ2-3	TRBD2	TGTGCCAGCAGTTCGCCGGGACTAGCGGGGTCAGATACGCAGTATTTT	CASSSPGLAGSDTQYF
.	TRBV12-1	TRBJ1-2	.	TGTGCCAGCAGCTTTCCCTTGGGTACCGGGGAGGGATTCAGTTCCTATGGCTACACCTTC	CASSFPLGTGEGFSSYGYTF
.	TRBV5-1	TRBJ2-1	TRBD2	TGCGCCAGCAGCTTGGGGTGGGGGACTAGCGGCAATGAGCAGTTCTTC	CASSLGWGTSGNEQFF
.	TRBV28	TRBJ2-7	.	TGTGCCAGCAGTTCATACAGGGTTGGCTCCTACGAGCAGTACTTC	CASSSYRVGSYEQYF
.	TRBV28	TRBJ1-2	.	TGTGCCAGCACCGTGGGGGGAACGGGGGGTTACACCTTC	CASTVGGTGGYTF
.	TRBV15	TRBJ1-5	.	TGTGCCACCAGCAGAGATGGGGGCCGCCGGTCCCAGCATTTT	CATSRDGGRRSQHF
.	TRBV7-8	TRBJ2-5	.	TGTGCCAGCAGCCCTCCTTCAGGCCAAGAGACCCAGTACTTC	CASSPPSGQETQYF
few	TRBV27	TRBJ2-7	.	TGTGCCAGCAGCTTCTCGGGGAAGGCCTACGAGCAGTACTTC	CASSFSGKAYEQYF
.	TRBV2	TRBJ2-1	TRBD2	TGTGCCAGCATCAGACTCGGGGGGGCAAATGAGCAGTTCTTC	CASIRLGGANEQFF
.	TRBV20-1	TRBJ2-3	.	TGCAGTGCCCAAGCGCTCGATACGCAGTATTTT	CSAQALDTQYF
.	TRBV11-1	TRBJ1-1	.	TGTGCCAGCAGCGACCTCGACAGGACCTCGAACACTGAAGCTTTCTTT	CASSDLDRTSNTEAFF
.	TRBV5-1	TRBJ2-7	TRBD2	TGCGCCAGCAGCTTGGGCGGGGGGGGGTACGAGCAGTACTTC	CASSLGGGGYEQYF
.	TRBV6-6	TRBJ1-4	TRBD1	TGTGCCAGCAGTTACCAATCAGGGGGCCTCAATGAAAAACTGTTTTTT	CASSYQSGGLNEKLFF
.	TRBV29-1	TRBJ1-2	.	TGCAGCGTTGAGAGCCCGCGAGGCGGTTTTAACTATGGCTACACCTTC	CSVESPRGGFNYGYTF
few	TRBV6-1	TRBJ1-1	.	TGTGCCAGCAGTGAACTAGGCACCACTGAAGCTTTCTTT	CASSELGTTEAFF
few	TRBV7-3	TRBJ2-2	TRBD2	TGTGCCAGCAGCTTCGACCGGGGGGGCCTTCACAGCGGGGAGCTGTTTTTT	CASSFDRGGLHSGELFF
.	TRBV4-3	TRBJ1-1	.	TGCGCCAGCAGCCAAGAGGCAAGGGGGAGCACTGAAGCTTTCTTT	CASSQEARGSTEAFF
.	TRBV6-5	TRBJ2-7	TRBD2	TGTGCCAGCAGTTTACTAGCGGGGACCTCCTACGAGCAGTACTTC	CASSLLAGTSYEQYF
.	TRBV29-1	TRBJ1-3	.	TGCAGCGTTGTCTGGGGCAGTTCATTTGCCGGAAACACCATATATTTT	CSVVWGSSFAGNTIYF
.	TRBV5-1	TRBJ2-3	.	TGCGCCAGCAGCCCTCTAGACGGGGGCACAGATACGCAGTATTTT	CASSPLDGGTDTQYF
.	TRBV7-9	TRBJ2-1	TRBD1	TGTGCCAGCAGCTCCCAGGGGGCCCAGGGTAATGAGCAGTTCTTC	CASSSQGAQGNEQFF
.	TRBV5-1	TRBJ2-2	TRBD2	TGCGCCAGCAGCTTGGTAGCGGGGGGGTACGCCGGGGAGCTGTTTTTT	CASSLVAGGYAGELFF
.	TRBV5-8	TRBJ1-1	.	TGTGCCAGCAGCTTGTTTCAGGGGACTGAAGCTTTCTTT	CASSLFQGTEAFF
.	TRBV7-7	TRBJ2-2	TRBD2	TGTGCTAGCAGCTCCGGGACTAGCGGGGGAACCGGGGAGCTGTTTTTT	CASSSGTSGGTGELFF
.	TRBV29-1	TRBJ1-1	.	TGCAGCGTTGAGGGGGAGGAAACTGAAGCTTTCTTT	CSVEGEETEAFF
once	TRBV5-1	TRBJ2-1	.	TGCGCCAGCAGCTTGGACAACAGACACAATGAGCAGTTCTTC	CASSLDNRHNEQFF
.	TRBV30	TRBJ1-6	.	TGTGCCTGGAGTGTCTCGCAGGGTATGGATTCACCCCTCCACTTT	CAWSVSQGMDSPLHF
many	TRBV9	TRBJ2-3	TRBD1	TGTGCCAGCAGCCGCCGGTGGGGACAGGGGGTAGATACGCAGTATTTT	CASSRRWGQGVDTQYF
.	TRBV4-2	TRBJ2-5	TRBD2	TGTGCCAGCAGCCAAGTCGGCGGGACTAGCGGGGGGTCAGAGACCCAGTACTTC	CASSQVGGTSGGSETQYF
.	TRBV9	TRBJ2-1	TRBD2	TGTGCCAGCAGCGCGAAGCGGGGGGGCTACAATGAGCAGTTCTTC	CASSAKRGGYNEQFF
.	TRBV30	TRBJ1-4	.	TGTGCCTGGAGTGGGGGGGACTCGGCAACTAATGAAAAACTGTTTTTT	CAWSGGDSATNEKLFF
.	TRBV27	TRBJ2-2	.	TGTGCCAGCAGTTTATACAGTACTTTGAACACCGGGGAGCTGTTTTTT	CASSLYSTLNTGELFF
.	TRBV15	TRBJ2-6	.	TGTGCCACCAGCAGAGCCTGGGAGGCCTCTGGGGCCAACGTCCTGACTTTC	CATSRAWEASGANVLTF
.	TRBV5-1	TRBJ2-3	TRBD1	TGCGCCAGCAGCCCCCTAGGACAGGGAGAGGATACGCAGTATTTT	CASSPLGQGEDTQYF
.	TRBV5-6	TRBJ2-5	.	TGTGCCAGCAGCCCTCGTGGGGGGTTGGGGGAGACCCAGTACTTC	CASSPRGGLGETQYF
.	TRBV2	TRBJ2-5	TRBD2	TGTGCCAGCAGTCCGGGACTAGCGGGGGGCGCCCCCGGGGAAACCCAGTACTTC	CASSPGLAGGAPGETQYF
.	TRBV5-8	TRBJ1-1	.	TGTGCCAGCAGCCCAACATCGACAACTGAAGCTTTCTTT	CASSPTSTTEAFF
.	TRBV5-1	TRBJ2-5	.	TGCGCCAGCAGCTTGGAGGCTAGAGAGACCCAGTACTTC	CASSLEARETQYF
.	TRBV5-5	TRBJ1-2	.	TGTGCCAGCAGCTTGGAGGGAGCGGGCTATGGCTACACCTTC	CASSLEGAGYGYTF
.	TRBV5-4	TRBJ2-5	.	TGTGCCAGCAGCCGCGGACAGTGGGAGACCCAGTACTTC	CASSRGQWETQYF
few	TRBV30	TRBJ2-7	.	TGTGCCTGGAGTGTACGAGGGCAGGGGTCGATCTCCTACGAGCAGTACTTC	CAWSVRGQGSISYEQYF
.	TRBV2	TRBJ2-7	.	TGTGCCAGCAGCGCATCGGGAGCCTACGAGCAGTACTTC	CASSASGAYEQYF
.	TRBV18	TRBJ1-4	.	TGTGCCAGCTCACCCATCAGTGCAACTAATGAAAAACTGTTTTTT	CASSPISATNEKLFF
.	TRBV19	TRBJ1-5	TRBD1	TGTGCCAGTCGCCCCTTCCAGGGGGGAAGCAATCAGCCCCAGCATTTT	CASRPFQGGSNQPQHF
.	TRBV4-1	TRBJ2-5	.	TGCGCCAGCAGCCAAGATCGGTCGGAGACCCAGTACTTC	CASSQDRSETQYF
.	TRBV29-1	TRBJ1-2	.	TGCAGCGTTCCAGGAAACTATGGCTACACCTTC	CSVPGNYGYTF
.	TRBV28	TRBJ1-5	TRBD1	TGTGCCAGCGTGACAGGGGGAACACATCAGCCCCAGCATTTT	CASVTGGTHQPQHF
once	TRBV19	TRBJ1-1	.	TGTGCCACCAAACAGGGGAACACTGAAGCTTTCTTT	CATKQGNTEAFF
once	TRBV2	TRBJ1-5	.	TGTGCCAGCAGTGTTTCGGGGGGTGGTCAGCCCCAGCATTTT	CASSVSGGGQPQHF
once	TRBV5-1	TRBJ2-5	.	TGCGCCAGCAGCTTGGCAGGGGAGACCCAGTACTTC	CASSLAGETQYF
few	TRBV9	TRBJ2-7	TRBD1	TGTGCCAGCAGCGCCGGGACAGGGCCCTACGAGCAGTACTTC	CASSAGTGPYEQYF
.	TRBV30	TRBJ2-5	TRBD2	TGTGCCTGGAGTCTAGCGGATCAAGAGACCCAGTACTTC	CAWSLADQETQYF
.	TRBV9	TRBJ1-2	TRBD1	TGTGCCAGCAGCCCGATCTGGGGGTCTCAACAGGGGTACACCTTC	CASSPIWGSQQGYTF
.	TRBV4-1	TRBJ2-6	.	TGCGCCAGCAGCCAAGGGCCCCCGTTTGGGGCCAACGTCCTGACTTTC	CASSQGPPFGANVLTF
.	TRBV7-6	TRBJ2-4	TRBD1	TGTGCCAGCAGCCTTGACAGGGGACACATTCAGTACTTC	CASSLDRGHIQYF
.	TRBV2	TRBJ1-3	.	TGTGCCAGCAAAGTACAGGGTCCGGGAAACACCATATATTTT	CASKVQGPGNTIYF
.	TRBV7-2	TRBJ2-5	TRBD2	TGTGCCAGCAGCTTAGGGGCGGGGGGCATAGGGACCCAGTACTTC	CASSLGAGGIGTQYF